This T cell receptor beta chain was captured by sequencing in a study of blood T cell repertoires in COVID-19. About the research overall: There were acute and convalescent COVID-19 samples, and they came from the United States, Italy and Spain. PBMCs, B-cell-depleted T cells, or T cells were the source of the cDNA or gDNA that made up the material.

The germline V gene encodes CDR1 SNHLY and CDR2 FYNNEI. CDR3 length: 15 residues. V was trimmed by 3 bases and J by 7 bases, leaving 15 bases between them. Study processing details: Researchers report that nucleated cell counts were estimated from reference gene primer amplification. TCRdb's table, derived via immunoSEQ multiplex PCR, lists solely in-frame clones and lacks some. V, J and clone size were drawn from that table, and D and trimming were deduced from the DNA. The data contain approximately 210,000 clones, about nine tenths of them singletons. The rearrangement joins TRBV2 to TRBJ1-4; D is unclear. The source of this sequence is a man between 65 and 85 years old with acute or convalescent COVID-19. The specimen sequenced was peripheral blood. CDR3 sequence (DNA): TGTGCCAGCAGTGAGGAGGGCACCCGCCGTGAAAAACTGTTTTTT. This sequence encodes CASSEEGTRREKLFF.